Listed below are T cell receptor beta chains from one sample, sequenced in a study of cytotoxic CD8 clonotypes in ibrutinib-treated CLL. Using immunoSEQ multiplex PCR, the repertoire was profiled, and TCRdb retains in-frame clones only, with some absent. This sample has about 140,000 clones; around 84% occur once, and the top ten carry 6.5% to 8%. Material: PBMCs, obtained after 36 months of ibrutinib treatment. The origin of the receptors is a human donor with chronic lymphocytic leukemia. Each CDR3 is given with its conserved first and last residue.

v_call	cdr3_aa
TRBV27	CASRMRAGQDGYTF
TRBV28	CASTRDLSNQPQHF
TRBV10-3	CARGRTTDDEQYF
TRBV12-5	CASGFGENQPQHF
TRBV19	CASSIDPLGDDFYGYTF
TRBV7-6	CASSLARDRELFF
TRBV6-5	CASSYRQTNYGYTF
TRBV6-5	CASSYSEGWETQYF
TRBV25-1	CASSLGGLDKVEQFF
TRBV7-8	CASSFGTGLLGAFF
TRBV27	CASSLQLSGANVLTF
TRBV5-1	CASNPGPEHNQPQHF
TRBV29-1	CSAGTPTYNEQFF
TRBV5-1	CASRAVASYEQYF
TRBV5-5	CASSPLLTDTQYF
TRBV30	CAWTGTGFNYGYTF
TRBV2	CASKGAGTPREQYF
TRBV27	CASSFRRGGPYEQYF